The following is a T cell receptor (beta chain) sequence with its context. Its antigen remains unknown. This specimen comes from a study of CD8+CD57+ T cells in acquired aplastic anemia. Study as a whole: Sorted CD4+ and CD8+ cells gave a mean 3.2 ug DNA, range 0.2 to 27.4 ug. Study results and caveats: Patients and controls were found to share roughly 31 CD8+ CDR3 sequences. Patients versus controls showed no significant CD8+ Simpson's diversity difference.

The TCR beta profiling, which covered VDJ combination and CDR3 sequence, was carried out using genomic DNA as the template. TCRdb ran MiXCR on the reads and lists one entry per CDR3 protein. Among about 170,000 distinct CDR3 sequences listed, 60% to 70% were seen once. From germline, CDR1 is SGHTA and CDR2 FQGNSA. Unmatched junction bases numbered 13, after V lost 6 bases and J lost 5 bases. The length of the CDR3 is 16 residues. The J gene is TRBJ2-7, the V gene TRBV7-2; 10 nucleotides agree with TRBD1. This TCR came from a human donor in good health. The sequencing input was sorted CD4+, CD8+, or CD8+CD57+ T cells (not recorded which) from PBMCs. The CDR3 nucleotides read TGTGCCAGCAGATCATCTACCGGGACAGGGGTCCACGAGCAGTACTTC. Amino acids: CASRSSTGTGVHEQYF.